Detailed here is one T cell receptor (beta chain). It has no known antigen specificity. Per-nucleotide qualities are absent, and no much larger clonotype sits a single base away. The meaning of the sample's time point label: cells obtained before transplantation from donor or recipient. CD3+CD4+ and CD3+CD8+ populations were FACS-sorted from unstimulated pre-transplant donor and recipient cells taken from spleen or lymph nodes. These data belong to a study of graft-versus-host responses after intestinal transplantation (dated by TCRdb to the early 2020s). Background on the whole study: The transplants that recipients received were multivisceral, liver-intestinal, or isolated intestinal. Every recipient was given anti-thymocyte globulin induction, then maintenance tacrolimus and steroids for roughly three years. Graft-versus-host and host-versus-graft alloreactive T cell clones were tracked in the graft, circulation and bone marrow after intestinal transplantation using bulk TCR-beta CDR3 sequencing. To identify alloreactive clones, pre-transplant mixed lymphocyte reaction products were sequenced and compared with unstimulated pre-transplant donor and recipient T cells. The cohort enrolled 24 intestinal transplant recipients including one retransplant, and a few patients lacking pretransplant specimens were excluded. Donor T cell macrochimerism was defined as a peak of at least 4% donor T cells among recipient peripheral blood mononuclear cells. Instead of going to the commercial service, samples from a few later patients were sequenced in-house on an Illumina MiSeq and processed with MiXCR.

The paper as a whole reports these results and caveats: High GvH to HvG T cell clonal ratios were observed in the allografts of patients with donor T cell macrochimerism. Early after transplant, peak levels of circulating GvH clones were associated with declines in HvG clones. GvH clones were detected in recipient bone marrow, and some of these GvH clones were observed earlier in ileal mucosa or blood, consistent with an intestinal mucosal origin. The relatively low number and heterogeneity of intestinal transplant patients limited the conclusions.

Measured from the cysteine to the phenylalanine, the CDR3 is 15 residues long. Only the CDR3 portion is preserved as DNA: 45 bases, with reading frame beginning at the first base. Cut back by 6 bases and 8 bases, the V and J ends lie 17 bases apart. The germline V gene gives CDR1 as SNHLY and CDR2 as FYNNEI. Library preparation used the immunoSEQ multiplex PCR assay. In most patients, genomic DNA was isolated using the Qiagen DNeasy Blood and Tissue Kit and sent frozen to Adaptive Biotechnologies for TCR sequencing. For most patients, genomic DNA was subjected to high-throughput TCR-beta CDR3 sequencing by Adaptive Biotechnologies. Concerning the study's data processing: Adaptive's ImmunoSEQ software supplied the TCR sequencing data for about 18 patients, while MiXCR and VDJtools were used to process a few other patients. To correct CD4 versus CD8 sorting errors, sequences present in both subsets at a frequency ratio below 5:1 were removed. CDR3 nucleotide sequences shared by donor and recipient were removed because the origin of these sequences could not be assigned. At least 2-fold expansion over unstimulated cells and a minimum CFSE-low frequency of 0.002% (template counts) or 0.001% (read counts) were required for clones to be classified as alloreactive. A clone was considered mappable if detected in the sequenced pre-transplant spleen, lymph node, or MLR CFSE-low populations of the donor or recipient. Cumulative frequency of alloreactive clones was calculated as a percentage of all sequences weighted by copy number. Not all clones reach the TCRdb copy of this immuneACCESS table, which keeps in-frame sequences only. Checked studies attribute under half of the gap to unresolved V genes and leave the rest unexplained. D and trimming come from the DNA, and the V and J calls and clone size come from that table. Counted in this sample were roughly 100,000 clones; about nine tenths of them appeared once. The biggest ten clones account for under 0.2% of the sample.

This clonotype was obtained from a human donor who was the organ donor for an intestinal transplant. The source material was unstimulated CD4+ T cells sorted from spleen or lymph node cells, sampled before transplant. The chain employs TRBV2 and TRBJ1-6; the D gene is perhaps TRBD1, from 5 matching bases. The DNA sequence follows: TGTGCCAGCAGGGCGGACTTAGCGGGGCATTCACCCCTCCACTTT. This yields the protein CASRADLAGHSPLHF.